Each of the 23 T cell receptor beta chains below was sequenced from the same sample in a study of molecular identifiers for immune sequencing clone quantification. TCRdb reanalysed the PCR reads using MiXCR and keeps one entry per CDR3 protein. The sample lists about 54,000 distinct CDR3 sequences, roughly a quarter occurring once. Sequencing was done on a sample of naive CD8+ T cells from blood, with Jurkat cell RNA spiked in. Noted subset: FACS-sorted CD8+CD4-CCR7+CD45RA+ naive T cells. The receptors originated from a human donor in good health. Some libraries in this study had Jurkat cell RNA spiked in.

This clonotype was seen ten or more times. The CDR3 sequence: CASRSGEKLFF. The CDR3 nucleotides are TGCGCCAGCAGGTCAGGTGAAAAACTGTTTTTT. The rearrangement uses TRBV5-1 and TRBJ1-4; D gene uncertain. The CDR3 contains 11 residues. Trimming shortened V by 5 bases and J by 7 bases, and 6 bases separated the two germline ends. CDR1 and CDR2 from the germline V gene are SGHRS and YFSETQ.

This chain connects TRBV19 to TRBJ1-1; D remains unclear. V was cut by 3 bases and J by 3 bases, with 8 bases left in between. The CDR3 loop spans 13 amino acids. Germline V lookup: CDR1 LNHDA, CDR2 SQIVND (reference sequence). The CDR3: CASSIGQYTEAFF. The CDR3 nucleotides are TGTGCCAGTAGTATTGGTCAATACACTGAAGCTTTCTTT.

This clonotype was picked up many times. This chain connects TRBV4-3 to TRBJ2-7, with 8 bases that match TRBD2. The trim removed 0 bases at V and 3 bases at J, leaving 13 bases unmatched. Germline CDR1 and CDR2: LGHNA and YSLEER. The CDR3 is made up of 18 amino acids. The CDR3 sequence: CASSQDPPQTSGFYEQYF. CDR3 DNA sequence: TGCGCCAGCAGCCAAGACCCCCCGCAAACTAGCGGTTTCTACGAGCAGTACTTC.

Points on this clonotype: Just one base apart from a much larger clone, this may be a read error. The CDR3 region has the DNA TGCGCCAGCAGCCTTGGGGGTATGAACACTGAAGCTTTCTTT. Its protein is CASSLGGMNTEAFF. The chain uses TRBV5-1 and TRBJ1-1; possibly TRBD1 for D (5 bases). The V gene's germline CDR1 is SGHRS and CDR2 YFSETQ. Between the trimmed V and J ends, which lost 4 bases and 0 bases, there was a span of 10 bases. This CDR3 is built from 14 residues.

With regard to this clonotype: The missing conserved phenylalanine or tryptophan at the end of this CDR3 makes a read error likely. This rearrangement joins TRBV6-5 to TRBJ2-5; perhaps TRBD2 as D (5 bases). The J call may be mistaken, given a closer DNA end match to TRBJ2-7. Germline-derived CDR1 and CDR2 are MNHEY and SVGAGI. The CDR3 covers 14 residues. This CDR3 is CASSWGESAYEQYG. For the CDR3, the DNA is TGTGCCAGCAGTTGGGGAGAGAGCGCCTACGAGCAGTACGGC.

On this clonotype: Since a much larger clone is just one base distant, this may be a read error. The chain is built from TRBV21-1 and TRBJ1-1; the table gives TRBD1 as D, unverified against the DNA. TRBV21-1 is termed a pseudogene. The CDR3 is made up of 13 amino acids. The CDR3 nucleotides are TGTGCCAGCAGCAAGTTGGACAGGCCGGGAGCTTTCTTT. It specifies CASSKLDRPGAFF.

This clonotype was counted at least ten times. V is TRBV12-3 or TRBV12-4 and J is TRBJ2-7; D gene ambiguous. V shed 7 bases and J shed 2 bases, with 15 bases lying between them. This CDR3 region has 14 residues. CDR3 sequence: CASTPPLSPYEQYF. In DNA, the CDR3 is TGTGCCAGCACCCCTCCCCTATCGCCCTACGAGCAGTACTTC.

There are many counts of this clonotype. V usage is TRBV6-5 and J usage is TRBJ2-2; a weak D match, TRBD1 (6 bases). Germline V gene lookup returns CDR1 MNHEY and CDR2 SVGAGI. This CDR3 contains 14 residues. The V end lost 4 bases, the J end lost 5 bases, and 11 bases lay between the germline ends. CDR3 region: CASSSPGVTGELFF. In nucleotides, the CDR3 is TGTGCCAGCAGTTCACCAGGGGTTACCGGGGAGCTGTTTTTT.

This clonotype was seen repeatedly, ten times or more. The rearrangement uses TRBV27 and TRBJ2-3; 10 bases fit TRBD2. This CDR3 has 17 amino acids. After removal of 5 bases from V and 1 base from J, the junction contained 9 bases not matched to a gene. Germline V gene lookup returns CDR1 MNHEY and CDR2 SMNVEV (reference sequence). CDR3 sequence reads: CASSPGLAGAGTDTQYF. The DNA for the CDR3 is TGTGCCAGCAGTCCTGGCCTAGCGGGAGCTGGCACAGATACGCAGTATTTT.

Ten or more counts support this clonotype. The rearrangement uses TRBV7-9 and TRBJ2-3, with D uncertain. The CDR3 contains 12 residues. The V and J ends lost 2 bases and 8 bases respectively, with 8 bases between them. Germline values: CDR1 SEHNR, CDR2 FQNEAQ (reference sequence). CDR3 amino acids: CASSLISGTQYF. The CDR3 DNA sequence: TGTGCCAGCAGCTTAATATCAGGTACGCAGTATTTT. Based on the CDR3 plus reference TRBV7-9 and TRBJ2-3, the full variable domain is DTGVSQNPRHKITKRGQNVTFRCDPISEHNRLYWYRQTLGQGPEFLTYFQNEAQLEKSRLLSDRFSAERPKGSFSTLEIQRTEQGDSAMYLCASSLISGTQYFGPGTRLTVL.

Regarding this clonotype: This may stem from a read error, because a much larger clone lies one nucleotide away. As the CDR3 is not closed by the conserved phenylalanine or tryptophan, this likely results from a read error. The chain uses TRBV7-6 and TRBJ2-1; TRBD2 matches at 7 bases. J was trimmed by 0 bases and V by 1 base; bases with no gene match: 6. Germline loops: CDR1 SGHVS, CDR2 FNYEAQ. CDR3 size: 17 residues. The CDR3: CASSLGDRGSSYNEQFI. In DNA form, the CDR3 reads TGTGCCAGCAGCTTAGGGGATCGCGGGAGCTCCTACAATGAGCAGTTCATC.

This clonotype appeared many times. The V call is TRBV5-1, the J call TRBJ2-1; D could derive from TRBD1 or TRBD2 (6 bases each). The CDR3 consists of 14 residues. The germline CDR1 and CDR2 sequences are SGHRS and YFSETQ. The V gene lost 6 bases and the J gene lost 6 bases, with 16 bases spanning the gap. The CDR3 bases are TGCGCCAGCACCCTATCGGGGGCTTCCAATGAGCAGTTCTTC. It yields the protein CASTLSGASNEQFF.

As concerns this clonotype: This may stem from a read error, because a much larger clone lies one nucleotide away. The gene calls are TRBV25-1 and TRBJ1-2; D unclear. V was clipped by 2 bases and J by 7 bases, with 14 bases between them. This CDR3 has 14 amino acids. Looked up from germline, CDR1 is MGHDK and CDR2 is SYGVNS. For the CDR3, the DNA is TGTGCCAGCAGTGAAAATGCCGCCCTAGGTGGCTACACCTTC. Translation: CASSENAALGGYTF.

This clonotype was counted at least ten times. This chain joins TRBV29-1 and TRBJ2-1; D might be TRBD1 (6 bases). This CDR3 has 12 residues. V lost 6 bases to trimming and J lost 8 bases, with 14 bases between them. CDR1 and CDR2 (germline): SQVTM, ANQGSEA. CDR3 loop: CSVKDRTYEQFF. In DNA form, the CDR3 reads TGCAGCGTGAAAGACAGGACCTATGAGCAGTTCTTC.

This clonotype showed up many times. The genes are TRBV29-1 and TRBJ1-1; TRBD1 aligns across 7 bases. Germline loops: CDR1 SQVTM, CDR2 ANQGSEA. The CDR3 sequence is 11 residues long. V was pared by 7 bases and J by 7 bases, with 6 bases of the junction left unmatched. The CDR3 spells CSAGTDFEAFF. As DNA, the CDR3 is TGCAGCGCCGGGACAGACTTTGAAGCTTTCTTT.

As DNA, the CDR3 is TGTGCCAGCAGCTTACCGGGGGCCAAGAACACTGAAGCTTTCTTT. As protein: CASSLPGAKNTEAFF. The chain uses TRBV7-6 and TRBJ1-1, with a weak D call TRBD1 (6 bases). The CDR3 is made up of 15 amino acids. V was trimmed by 2 bases and J by 1 base, leaving 11 bases between them. Germline V gene data show CDR1 as SGHVS and CDR2 as FNYEAQ.

This clonotype occurred many times. The DNA of the CDR3 is TGTGCCAGCAGTCCTACCCCGCGGGGGTACGAGCAGTACTTC. This encodes CASSPTPRGYEQYF. The V gene is TRBV2, the J gene TRBJ2-7; TRBD2 matches at 7 bases. The V and J ends lost 5 bases and 4 bases, in that order; junction bases with no gene match: 8. The CDR3 length is 14 residues. CDR1 and CDR2 from the germline V gene are SNHLY and FYNNEI.

Notes on this clonotype: A clone one base away is much larger, so this may be a read error. The gene calls are TRBV12-3 or TRBV12-4 and TRBJ1-5; D is undetermined. The CDR3 is 13 residues long. Trimming took 5 bases from V and 6 from J, leaving 11 bases between them. The CDR3 loop reads CASSHPEGQPQHF. CDR3 nucleotides: TGTGCCAGCAGTCACCCCGAGGGTCAGCCCCAGCATTTT.

This clonotype was recorded many times. The chain combines TRBV29-1 with TRBJ1-1; D is ambiguous. CDR1 SQVTM and CDR2 ANQGSEA come from the germline V gene. V lost 2 bases and J 5 bases, leaving 15 bases between the germline ends. The CDR3 loop spans 14 amino acids. The CDR3 coding sequence is TGCAGCGTTGAAATTGGTGGCAGTCGGACTGAAGCTTTCTTT. It is translated as CSVEIGGSRTEAFF.

This clonotype has at least ten counts. This sequence joins TRBV6-1 and TRBJ2-7, with 7 bases matching TRBD2. CDR3 length: 12 amino acids. With V trimmed by 8 bases and J by 6 bases, 7 bases remained unmatched. Germline CDR1 is MNHNS and CDR2 is SASEGT. The CDR3 loop reads CASVQGGLEQYF. CDR3 nucleotides: TGTGCCAGCGTCCAGGGAGGGCTCGAGCAGTACTTC.

At least ten counts were recorded for this clonotype. V usage is TRBV12-3 or TRBV12-4 and J usage is TRBJ2-3; the match to TRBD1 covers 10 bases. V dropped 5 bases and J dropped 5; count of bases not matched to a gene: 7. CDR3 size: 15 residues. CDR3 in DNA: TGTGCCAGCAGTCCAGGACAGGGGGATGGAGATACGCAGTATTTT. Translation gives CASSPGQGDGDTQYF.

This clonotype came up many times. The chain recombines TRBV7-9 with TRBJ1-1; D is unclear. In germline, CDR1 is SEHNR, CDR2 FQNEAQ (reference sequence). Trimming removed 2 bases from V and 9 bases from J, with 7 bases in between. CDR3 length equals 11 residues. The CDR3 reads CASSLLLQAFF. The CDR3 nucleotides read TGTGCCAGCAGCTTACTTTTGCAAGCTTTCTTT.

This clonotype was counted many times. CDR3 amino acids: CSVEDPPDTEAFF. The DNA of the CDR3 is TGCAGCGTTGAAGACCCTCCGGACACTGAAGCTTTCTTT. The chain carries TRBV29-1 and TRBJ1-1; D gene ambiguous. Germline CDR1 SQVTM, CDR2 ANQGSEA. V dropped 0 bases and J dropped 3 bases, with 8 bases sitting between them. CDR3 length: 13 residues.